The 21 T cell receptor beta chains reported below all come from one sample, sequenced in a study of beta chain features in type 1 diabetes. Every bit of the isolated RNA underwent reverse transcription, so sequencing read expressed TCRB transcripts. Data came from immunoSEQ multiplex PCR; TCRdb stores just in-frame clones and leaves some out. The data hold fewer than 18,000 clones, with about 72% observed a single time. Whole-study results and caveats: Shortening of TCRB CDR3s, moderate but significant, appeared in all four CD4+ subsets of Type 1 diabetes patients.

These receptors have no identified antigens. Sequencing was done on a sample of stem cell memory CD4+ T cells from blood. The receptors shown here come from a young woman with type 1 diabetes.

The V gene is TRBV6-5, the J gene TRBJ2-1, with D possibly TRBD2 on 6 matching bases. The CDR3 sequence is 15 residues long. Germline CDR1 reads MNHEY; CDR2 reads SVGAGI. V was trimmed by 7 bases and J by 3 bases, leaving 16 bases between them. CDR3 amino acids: CASTDGGSRYNEQFF. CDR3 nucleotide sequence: TGTGCCAGCACAGACGGGGGTTCCCGCTACAATGAGCAGTTCTTC.

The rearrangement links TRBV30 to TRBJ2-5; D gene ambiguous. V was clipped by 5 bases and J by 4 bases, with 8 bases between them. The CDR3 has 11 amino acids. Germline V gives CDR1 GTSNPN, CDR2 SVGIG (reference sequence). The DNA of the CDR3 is TGTGCCTGGTCAGATATAGAGACCCAGTACTTC. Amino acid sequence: CAWSDIETQYF.

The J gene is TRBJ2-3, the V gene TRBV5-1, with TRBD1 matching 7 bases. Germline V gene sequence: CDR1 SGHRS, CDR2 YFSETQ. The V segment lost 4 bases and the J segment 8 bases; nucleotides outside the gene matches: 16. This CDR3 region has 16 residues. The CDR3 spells CASSTRDSLAQGTQYF. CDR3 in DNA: TGCGCCAGCAGCACCCGGGACAGCTTGGCCCAGGGTACGCAGTATTTT.

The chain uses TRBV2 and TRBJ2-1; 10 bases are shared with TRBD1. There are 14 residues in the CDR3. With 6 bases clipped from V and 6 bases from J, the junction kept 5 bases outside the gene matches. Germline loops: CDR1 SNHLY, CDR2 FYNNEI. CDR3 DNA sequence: TGTGCCAGCAGCGCGGGACAGGGGTTCAATGAGCAGTTCTTC. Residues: CASSAGQGFNEQFF. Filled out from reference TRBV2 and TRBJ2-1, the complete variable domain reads EPEVTQTPSHQVTQMGQEVILRCVPISNHLYFYWYRQILGQKVEFLVSFYNNEISEKSEIFDDQFSVERPDGSNFTLKIRSTKLEDSAMYFCASSAGQGFNEQFFGPGTRLTVL.

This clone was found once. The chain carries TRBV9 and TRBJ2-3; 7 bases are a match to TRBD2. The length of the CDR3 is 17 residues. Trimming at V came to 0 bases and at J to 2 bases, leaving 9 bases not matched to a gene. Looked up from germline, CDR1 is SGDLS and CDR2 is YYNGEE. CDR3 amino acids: CASSVGIGGRVTDTQYF. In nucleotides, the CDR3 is TGTGCCAGCAGCGTAGGGATTGGCGGGAGAGTCACAGATACGCAGTATTTT. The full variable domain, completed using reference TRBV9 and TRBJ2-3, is DSGVTQTPKHLITATGQRVTLRCSPRSGDLSVYWYQQSLDQGLQFLIQYYNGEERAKGNILERFSAQQFPDLHSELNLSSLELGDSALYFCASSVGIGGRVTDTQYFGPGTRLTVL.

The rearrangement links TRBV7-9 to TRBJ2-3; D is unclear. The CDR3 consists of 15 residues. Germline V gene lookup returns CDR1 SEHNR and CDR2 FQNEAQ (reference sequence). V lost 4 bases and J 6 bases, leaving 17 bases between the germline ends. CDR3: CASSSFSLEADTQYF. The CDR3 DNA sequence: TGTGCCAGCAGCTCCTTCTCACTCGAAGCGGATACGCAGTATTTT. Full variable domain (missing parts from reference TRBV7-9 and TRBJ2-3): DTGVSQNPRHKITKRGQNVTFRCDPISEHNRLYWYRQTLGQGPEFLTYFQNEAQLEKSRLLSDRFSAERPKGSFSTLEIQRTEQGDSAMYLCASSSFSLEADTQYFGPGTRLTVL.

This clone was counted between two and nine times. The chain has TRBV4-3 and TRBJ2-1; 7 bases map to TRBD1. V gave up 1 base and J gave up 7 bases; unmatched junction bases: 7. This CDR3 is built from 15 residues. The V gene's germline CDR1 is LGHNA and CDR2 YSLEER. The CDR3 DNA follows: TGCGCCAGCAGCCAAGTGCAAGCAGGGGGAAATGAGCAGTTCTTC. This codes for CASSQVQAGGNEQFF.

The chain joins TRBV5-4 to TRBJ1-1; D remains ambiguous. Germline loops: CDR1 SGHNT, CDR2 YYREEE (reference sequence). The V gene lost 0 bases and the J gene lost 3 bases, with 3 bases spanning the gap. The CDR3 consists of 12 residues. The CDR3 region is CASSLADTEAFF. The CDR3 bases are TGTGCCAGCAGCTTGGCAGACACTGAAGCTTTCTTT.

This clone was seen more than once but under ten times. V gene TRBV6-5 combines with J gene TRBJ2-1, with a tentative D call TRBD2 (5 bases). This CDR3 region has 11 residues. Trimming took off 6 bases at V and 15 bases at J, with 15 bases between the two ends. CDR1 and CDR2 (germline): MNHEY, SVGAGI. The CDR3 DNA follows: TGTGCCAGCAGCAACGGGGTACTTTGGTTCTTC. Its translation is CASSNGVLWFF.

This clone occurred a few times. Written as DNA, the CDR3 is TGTGCCAGTAGTAGGGCGCCGGGACAGGGGGTTTCCCAGCATTTT. Translating it yields CASSRAPGQGVSQHF. The rearrangement joins TRBV19 to TRBJ1-5, with 11 nucleotides matching TRBD1. In germline, CDR1 is LNHDA, CDR2 SQIVND (reference sequence). V was clipped by 4 bases and J by 11 bases; unmatched bases: 10. The CDR3 contains 15 residues.

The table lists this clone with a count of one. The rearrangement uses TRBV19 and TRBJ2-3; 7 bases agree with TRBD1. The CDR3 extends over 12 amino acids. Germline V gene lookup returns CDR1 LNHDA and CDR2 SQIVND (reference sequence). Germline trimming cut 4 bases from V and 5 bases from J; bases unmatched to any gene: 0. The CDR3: CASSTGGDTQYF. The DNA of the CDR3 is TGTGCCAGTAGTACAGGGGGAGATACGCAGTATTTT.

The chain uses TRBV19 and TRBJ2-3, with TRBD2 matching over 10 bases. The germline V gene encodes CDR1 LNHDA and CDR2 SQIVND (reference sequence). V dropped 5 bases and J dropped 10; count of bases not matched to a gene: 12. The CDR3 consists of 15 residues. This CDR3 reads CASSFQGLAEASQYF. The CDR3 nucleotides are TGTGCCAGTAGTTTCCAAGGACTAGCGGAAGCCTCGCAGTATTTT.

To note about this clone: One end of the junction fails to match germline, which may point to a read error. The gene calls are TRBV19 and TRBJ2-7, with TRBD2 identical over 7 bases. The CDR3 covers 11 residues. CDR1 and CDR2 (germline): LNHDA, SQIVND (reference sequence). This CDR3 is CASRIAGEQYF. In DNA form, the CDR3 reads TGTGCCAGTAGGATAGCGGGCGAGCAGTACTTC.

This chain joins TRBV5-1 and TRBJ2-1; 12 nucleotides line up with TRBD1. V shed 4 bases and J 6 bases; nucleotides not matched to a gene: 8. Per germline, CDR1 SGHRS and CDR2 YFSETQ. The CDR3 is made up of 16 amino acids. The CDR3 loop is CASSPSGQGASNEQFF. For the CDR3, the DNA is TGCGCCAGCAGCCCCTCGGGACAGGGGGCCAGCAATGAGCAGTTCTTC.

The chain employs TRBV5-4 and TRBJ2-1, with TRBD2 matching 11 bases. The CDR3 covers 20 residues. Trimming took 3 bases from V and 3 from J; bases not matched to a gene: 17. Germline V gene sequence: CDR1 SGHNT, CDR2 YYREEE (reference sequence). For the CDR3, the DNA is TGTGCCAGCAGCTCCCCAAATACTAGCGGGAGAGTGGGTATCTACAATGAGCAGTTCTTC. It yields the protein CASSSPNTSGRVGIYNEQFF.

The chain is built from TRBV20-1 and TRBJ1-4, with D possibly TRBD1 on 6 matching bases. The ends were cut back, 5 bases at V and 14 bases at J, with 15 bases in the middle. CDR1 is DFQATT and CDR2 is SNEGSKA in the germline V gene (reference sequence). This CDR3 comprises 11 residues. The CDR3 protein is CSAAQQGGLFF. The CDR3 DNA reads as TGCAGTGCTGCTCAACAGGGAGGGCTGTTTTTT.

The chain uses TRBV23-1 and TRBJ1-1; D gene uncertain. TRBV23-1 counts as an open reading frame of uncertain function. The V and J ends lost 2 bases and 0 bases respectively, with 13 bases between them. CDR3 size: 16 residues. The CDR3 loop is CASSQVEKFMNTEAFF. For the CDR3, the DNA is TGCGCCAGCAGTCAAGTAGAAAAGTTTATGAACACTGAAGCTTTCTTT.

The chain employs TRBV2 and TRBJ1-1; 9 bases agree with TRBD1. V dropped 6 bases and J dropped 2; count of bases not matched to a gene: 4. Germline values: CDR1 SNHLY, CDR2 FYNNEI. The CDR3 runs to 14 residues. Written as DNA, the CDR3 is TGTGCCAGCAGGGTGGACAGGGGTAACACTGAAGCTTTCTTT. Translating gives CASRVDRGNTEAFF.

CDR3 region: CASSIIGLQYGYTF. CDR3 DNA: TGTGCCAGTAGTATTATAGGACTGCAATATGGCTACACCTTC. V gene TRBV19 combines with J gene TRBJ1-2; D unresolved. This CDR3 has 14 residues. The germline V gene has CDR1 LNHDA and CDR2 SQIVND (reference sequence). V lost 3 bases and J lost 5, with 13 bases in between.

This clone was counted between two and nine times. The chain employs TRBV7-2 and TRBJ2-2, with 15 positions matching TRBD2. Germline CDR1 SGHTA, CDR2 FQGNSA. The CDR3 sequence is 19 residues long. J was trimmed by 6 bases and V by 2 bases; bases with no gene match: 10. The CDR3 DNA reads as TGTGCCAGCAGCTTAATTCCGGGACTAGCGGGAGGAGAAGCCGGGGAGCTGTTTTTT. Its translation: CASSLIPGLAGGEAGELFF.

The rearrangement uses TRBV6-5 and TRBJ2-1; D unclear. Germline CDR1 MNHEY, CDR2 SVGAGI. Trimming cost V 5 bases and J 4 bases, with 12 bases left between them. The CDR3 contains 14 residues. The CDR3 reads CASSTLQVYNEQFF. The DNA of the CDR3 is TGTGCCAGCAGTACCCTTCAGGTATACAATGAGCAGTTCTTC.